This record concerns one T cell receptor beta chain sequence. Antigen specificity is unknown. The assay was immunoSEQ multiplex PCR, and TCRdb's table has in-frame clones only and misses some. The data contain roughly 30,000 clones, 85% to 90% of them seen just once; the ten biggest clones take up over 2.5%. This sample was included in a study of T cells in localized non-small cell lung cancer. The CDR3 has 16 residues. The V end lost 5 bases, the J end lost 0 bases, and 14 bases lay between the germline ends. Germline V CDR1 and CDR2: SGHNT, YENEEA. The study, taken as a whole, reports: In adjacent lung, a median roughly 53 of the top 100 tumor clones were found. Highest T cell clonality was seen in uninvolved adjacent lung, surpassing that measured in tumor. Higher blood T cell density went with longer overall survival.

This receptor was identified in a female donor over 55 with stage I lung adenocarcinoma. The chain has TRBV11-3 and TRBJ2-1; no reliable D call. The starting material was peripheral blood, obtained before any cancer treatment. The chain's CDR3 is CASSAHQDSSYNEQFF. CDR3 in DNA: TGTGCCAGCAGCGCTCACCAGGATAGCTCCTACAATGAGCAGTTCTTC. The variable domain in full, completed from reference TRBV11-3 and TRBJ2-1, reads EAGVVQSPRYKIIEKKQPVAFWCNPISGHNTLYWYLQNLGQGPELLIRYENEEAVDDSQLPKDRFSAERLKGVDSTLKIQPAELGDSAVYLCASSAHQDSSYNEQFFGPGTRLTVL.